This T cell receptor (beta chain) comes out of a study of cytomegalovirus exposure and HLA in healthy donors. The wider study: Out of a few hundred genotyped donors, 81% belonged to the Caucasian-associated ancestry cluster.

60 Vbeta and 13 Jbeta primers were used in PCR. Clones were sequenced by immunoSEQ multiplex PCR, and TCRdb holds only the in-frame ones, with some missing. The sample shows approximately 170,000 clones, approximately 86% of them seen only once. Turning to this clone: What it binds is not known.

Between the trimmed V and J ends, which lost 1 base and 5 bases, there was a span of 6 bases. CDR1 is SGHDN and CDR2 is FVKESK in the germline V gene. The CDR3 extends over 12 amino acids. Study-wide results and caveats: In an earlier analysis, productive rearrangement rates for most beta V segments clustered near 87% or 30%. Sequence variants that were highly shared formed a cluster that was likely a sequencing artifact. HLA alleles showed associations with 16,951 TCR beta sequences in a later analysis, at a 0.05 false discovery rate.

The chain joins TRBV14 to TRBJ2-7; D call uncertain. Sequencing was carried out using PBMCs. This receptor was identified in a male donor in good health and CMV-seronegative. CDR3: CASSQVSHEQYF. The DNA for the CDR3 is TGTGCCAGCAGCCAAGTATCCCACGAGCAGTACTTC.